A single sample is the source of the 30 T cell receptor beta chains below, sequenced in a study of CD8+ T cells in alopecia areata. Treatment here: oral pan-JAK inhibitor, 5-10 mg twice daily. Reverse transcription of extracted RNA yielded cDNA, which provided the sequencing template. The data were produced by immunoSEQ multiplex PCR, yet TCRdb's version contains in-frame clones alone and is incomplete. Of under 150,000 clones in the sample, 56% were seen once. This specimen was CD4+ T cells sorted from blood, taken at week 24, from a patient treated with tofacitinib. The receptors derive from a human donor with alopecia areata.

The chain has TRBV29-1 and TRBJ2-2; maybe TRBD2 (5 bases). Germline V gene data show CDR1 as SQVTM and CDR2 as ANQGSEA. V was shortened by 4 bases and J by 1 base, with 10 bases between the two germline ends. The CDR3 is 14 amino acids. The CDR3 DNA follows: TGCAGCGTTGCGGGGAGCGGGAACACCGGGGAGCTGTTTTTT. Protein product: CSVAGSGNTGELFF.

The chain combines TRBV7-2 with TRBJ2-7; D might be TRBD1 (6 bases). The CDR3 is 15 residues long. Germline CDR1 reads SGHTA; CDR2 reads FQGNSA. Trimming shortened V by 0 bases and J by 3 bases, and 12 bases separated the two germline ends. DNA for the CDR3: TGTGCCAGCAGCTTAGCTAGGACAGACTACTACGAGCAGTACTTC. Its protein product is CASSLARTDYYEQYF.

This clone was counted only a few times. CDR3 DNA sequence: TGTGCCATCAAGAAGGCCTCCCAGGGGACTGAAGCTTTCTTT. Its protein product is CAIKKASQGTEAFF. This chain joins TRBV10-3 and TRBJ1-1, with D possibly TRBD1 on 6 matching bases. From germline, CDR1 is ENHRY and CDR2 SYGVKD. V was pared by 7 bases and J by 5 bases, with 17 bases between. The CDR3 covers 14 residues.

This clone occurred a few times. The chain employs TRBV6-1 and TRBJ1-5, with D uncertain. CDR3 length equals 16 residues. The germline CDR1 and CDR2 sequences are MNHNS and SASEGT. Trimming left V 0 bases short and J 0 bases short, with 9 bases between. This CDR3 is CASSEARRNSNQPQHF. CDR3 nucleotide sequence: TGTGCCAGCAGTGAAGCGCGGCGGAATAGCAATCAGCCCCAGCATTTT.

This rearrangement joins TRBV15 to TRBJ2-5, with 8 nucleotides matching TRBD1. Trimming took 3 bases from V and 5 from J; bases not matched to a gene: 2. The CDR3 sequence is 13 residues long. Germline CDR1 is LNHNV and CDR2 is YYDKDF (reference sequence). This CDR3 reads CATSRWTGETQYF. DNA of the CDR3: TGTGCCACCAGCAGGTGGACAGGGGAGACCCAGTACTTC.

The gene calls are TRBV18 and TRBJ1-1; D is uncertain. The CDR3 contains 13 residues. Germline loops: CDR1 KGHSH, CDR2 LQKENI. Between the trimmed V and J ends, which lost 0 bases and 6 bases, there was a span of 8 bases. The CDR3 protein is CASSPPATAEAFF. CDR3 coding DNA: TGTGCCAGCTCACCACCCGCTACGGCTGAAGCTTTCTTT.

The chain joins TRBV4-2 to TRBJ2-7; no definite D call. Germline V gene data show CDR1 as LGHNA and CDR2 as YNFKEQ. This CDR3 spans 13 amino acids. Trimming cost V 0 bases and J 2 bases, with 5 bases left between them. CDR3 DNA: TGTGCCAGCAGCCAAGACAGCACCTACGAGCAGTACTTC. Amino acids: CASSQDSTYEQYF.

The chain recombines TRBV27 with TRBJ1-2; D gene ambiguous. Trimming shortened V by 6 bases and J by 0 bases, and 11 bases separated the two germline ends. There are 14 residues in the CDR3. Looked up from germline, CDR1 is MNHEY and CDR2 is SMNVEV (reference sequence). This CDR3 reads CASRRPLPNYGYTF. The CDR3 DNA sequence: TGTGCCAGCAGAAGGCCCTTGCCTAACTATGGCTACACCTTC.

The chain couples TRBV29-1 to TRBJ1-1, with D uncertain. This CDR3 contains 11 residues. V lost 4 bases and J lost 3, with 6 bases in between. In germline, CDR1 is SQVTM, CDR2 ANQGSEA. CDR3 residues: CSVGYDTEAFF. CDR3 nucleotides: TGCAGCGTTGGTTATGACACTGAAGCTTTCTTT. Complete variable domain (other parts from reference TRBV29-1 and TRBJ1-1): SAVISQKPSRDICQRGTSLTIQCQVDSQVTMMFWYRQQPGQSLTLIATANQGSEATYESGFVIDKFPISRPNLTFSTLTVSNMSPEDSSIYLCSVGYDTEAFFGQGTRLTVV.

V is TRBV5-1 and J is TRBJ2-4, with no clear D. CDR3 length equals 16 residues. V dropped 2 bases and J dropped 0 bases, with 12 bases sitting between them. Looked up from germline, CDR1 is SGHRS and CDR2 is YFSETQ. The CDR3 loop is CASSLSSTLAKNIQYF. CDR3 nucleotides: TGCGCCAGCAGCTTAAGTTCGACATTAGCCAAAAACATTCAGTACTTC.

The CDR3 bases are TGTGCCAGCAGTTATGGTGGCCGCCAGGATCAGCCCCAGCATTTT. Its translation: CASSYGGRQDQPQHF. The chain is built from TRBV6-5 and TRBJ1-5; no clear D gene. The V and J ends lost 3 bases and 5 bases respectively, with 14 bases between them. The CDR3 is made up of 15 amino acids. Germline-derived CDR1 and CDR2 are MNHEY and SVGAGI.

The genes are TRBV30 and TRBJ1-5; D not resolved. The CDR3 sequence is 13 residues long. Per germline, CDR1 GTSNPN and CDR2 SVGIG (reference sequence). Trimming shortened V by 0 bases and J by 7 bases, and 10 bases separated the two germline ends. In DNA, the CDR3 is TGTGCCTGGAGTGTAACAGATAAACAGCCCCAGCATTTT. Its protein product is CAWSVTDKQPQHF.

A few counts support this clone. The CDR3 DNA follows: TGTGCCAGCAGTCCGACCCGACAGGGGAGGAATTCACCCCTCCACTTT. Amino acids: CASSPTRQGRNSPLHF. V is TRBV27 and J is TRBJ1-6, with 8 nucleotides matching TRBD1. Germline CDR1 MNHEY, CDR2 SMNVEV (reference sequence). The CDR3 sequence is 16 residues long. V dropped 5 bases and J dropped 7; count of bases not matched to a gene: 10.

This chain connects TRBV7-2 to TRBJ2-3; D may be TRBD2 (7 bases). The CDR3 length is 16 residues. The V gene's germline CDR1 is SGHTA and CDR2 FQGNSA. Trimming stripped 5 bases from V and 4 bases from J, with 19 bases between. The CDR3 protein is CASSPGGLAASDTQYF. CDR3 DNA: TGTGCCAGCAGCCCCGGGGGGCTAGCGGCCTCAGATACGCAGTATTTT. The full variable domain, rest sourced from reference TRBV7-2 and TRBJ2-3, is GAGVSQSPSNKVTEKGKDVELRCDPISGHTALYWYRQSLGQGLEFLIYFQGNSAPDKSGLPSDRFSAERTGGSVSTLTIQRTQQEDSAVYLCASSPGGLAASDTQYFGPGTRLTVL.

There are many counts of this clone. This chain links TRBV19 with TRBJ2-4, with a possible D match to TRBD1 (6 bases). Germline CDR1 and CDR2: LNHDA and SQIVND (reference sequence). Trimming removed 5 bases at V and 0 bases at J, with 11 bases between. This CDR3 is built from 15 residues. CDR3 in DNA: TGTGCCAGTAGTGCCACAGGGTTAGCCAAAAACATTCAGTACTTC. Encoded protein: CASSATGLAKNIQYF.

V usage is TRBV19 and J usage is TRBJ1-6; no clear D gene. This CDR3 is 15 amino acids long. Per the germline V gene, CDR1 is LNHDA and CDR2 is SQIVND (reference sequence). V was cut by 5 bases and J by 7 bases, with 15 bases left in between. The CDR3 nucleotides read TGTGCCAGTAGTTACTACAGTCCACAGAATTCACCCCTCCACTTT. It yields the protein CASSYYSPQNSPLHF.

The rearrangement links TRBV12-5 to TRBJ2-3; unclear D gene. The CDR3 extends over 13 amino acids. V was cut by 5 bases and J by 0 bases, with 6 bases left in between. Looked up from germline, CDR1 is LGHNT and CDR2 is FRNRAP. Here the CDR3 reads CASGTSSTDTQYF. DNA of the CDR3: TGTGCTAGTGGTACCTCTAGCACAGATACGCAGTATTTT.

The rearrangement links TRBV7-2 to TRBJ1-4; D gene unclear. This CDR3 contains 12 residues. Germline values: CDR1 SGHTA, CDR2 FQGNSA. Trimming took 5 bases from V and 6 from J, leaving 7 bases between them. The CDR3, as DNA: TGTGCCAGCAGCCCTCCCGATGAAAAACTGTTTTTT. Translation gives CASSPPDEKLFF.

The chain employs TRBV7-2 and TRBJ2-1; no definite D call. Germline V CDR1 and CDR2: SGHTA, FQGNSA. V gave up 2 bases and J gave up 0 bases, with 8 bases separating them. The CDR3 totals 15 residues. DNA of the CDR3: TGTGCCAGCAGCTTAATGATAAGCTCCTACAATGAGCAGTTCTTC. Translating gives CASSLMISSYNEQFF.

The chain has TRBV30 and TRBJ2-4, with D possibly matching TRBD2 (7 bases). Germline V CDR1 and CDR2: GTSNPN, SVGIG (reference sequence). The CDR3 sequence is 15 residues long. V was shortened by 6 bases and J by 3 bases, with 18 bases between the two germline ends. The CDR3 nucleotides are TGTGCCTGCACAACGGGGGGCGTGGGCAAAAACATTCAGTACTTC. The encoded protein is CACTTGGVGKNIQYF.

This chain links TRBV15 with TRBJ2-1; 7 nucleotides align to TRBD1. Unmatched junction bases numbered 2, after V lost 5 bases and J lost 7 bases. The length of the CDR3 is 12 residues. The germline CDR1 and CDR2 sequences are LNHNV and YYDKDF (reference sequence). Written as DNA, the CDR3 is TGTGCCACCAGCGAACAGGGGAATGAGCAGTTCTTC. Translation: CATSEQGNEQFF.

The V call is TRBV30, the J call TRBJ2-2; TRBD1 agrees at 11 bases. Germline V lookup: CDR1 GTSNPN, CDR2 SVGIG (reference sequence). V lost 4 bases and J lost 4; bases outside the gene matches: 8. The CDR3 totals 16 residues. CDR3 sequence: CAWIGTGGLGTGELFF. CDR3 DNA: TGTGCCTGGATTGGGACAGGGGGGTTAGGCACCGGGGAGCTGTTTTTT.

This clone was counted between two and nine times. This rearrangement joins TRBV30 to TRBJ2-5, with D possibly matching TRBD2 (5 bases). The CDR3 runs 14 residues. CDR1 and CDR2 (germline): GTSNPN, SVGIG (reference sequence). The ends were cut back, 0 bases at V and 4 bases at J, with 12 bases in the middle. The CDR3 DNA follows: TGTGCCTGGAGTGTAATGTGGACTGGAGAGACCCAGTACTTC. It yields the protein CAWSVMWTGETQYF.

The V and J genes are TRBV9 and TRBJ1-2, with a weak D call TRBD1 (5 bases). CDR1 SGDLS and CDR2 YYNGEE come from the germline V gene. The V gene lost 3 bases and the J gene lost 4 bases, with 16 bases spanning the gap. This CDR3 is built from 15 residues. CDR3 region: CASSAPEGYSYGYTF. The CDR3 DNA sequence: TGTGCCAGCAGCGCCCCCGAGGGGTACTCCTATGGCTACACCTTC.

The chain is built from TRBV30 and TRBJ1-1; D unclear. Per germline, CDR1 GTSNPN and CDR2 SVGIG (reference sequence). This CDR3 comprises 13 residues. Trimming pared 3 bases from V and 3 bases from J, leaving 11 bases between. This chain's CDR3 is CAWRPGGYTEAFF. For the CDR3, the DNA is TGTGCCTGGAGGCCGGGAGGGTACACTGAAGCTTTCTTT.

The rearrangement joins TRBV4-3 to TRBJ2-6; D might be TRBD1 (5 bases). The CDR3 is 15 residues long. V dropped 2 bases and J dropped 0 bases, with 5 bases sitting between them. Germline loops: CDR1 LGHNA, CDR2 YSLEER. The CDR3 here is CASSQTGSGANVLTF. The CDR3 region has the DNA TGCGCCAGCAGCCAAACAGGCTCTGGGGCCAACGTCCTGACTTTC.

The rearrangement links TRBV14 to TRBJ1-2, with unresolved D. V was clipped by 0 bases and J by 10 bases, with 9 bases between them. CDR1 is SGHDN and CDR2 is FVKESK in the germline V gene. The CDR3 covers 12 residues. This CDR3 is CASSQDLALYTF. Written as DNA, the CDR3 is TGTGCCAGCAGCCAAGATTTGGCTCTCTACACCTTC.

This clone has only a few counts. This chain links TRBV25-1 with TRBJ2-5; a possible D gene is TRBD2 (5 bases). Deletions cut 3 bases from V and 2 bases from J, with 13 bases between. The CDR3 extends over 15 amino acids. CDR1 and CDR2 (germline): MGHDK, SYGVNS. The CDR3 here is CASSEPELGQETQYF. The CDR3 DNA reads TGTGCCAGCAGTGAGCCAGAACTAGGTCAAGAGACCCAGTACTTC.

The chain couples TRBV5-6 to TRBJ1-4; the match to TRBD1 covers 7 bases. The germline gives CDR1 SGHDT, CDR2 YYEEEE. The CDR3 loop spans 16 amino acids. V gave up 4 bases and J gave up 8 bases; unmatched junction bases: 14. The CDR3 DNA follows: TGTGCCAGCAGCAAAGACAGGGCTGGGCGTGGCGAAAAACTGTTTTTT. This translates into CASSKDRAGRGEKLFF.

The chain is built from TRBV5-1 and TRBJ2-7; weak D call: TRBD2 (7 bases). CDR1 and CDR2 from the germline V gene are SGHRS and YFSETQ. The CDR3 runs 15 residues. The V end lost 4 bases, the J end lost 0 bases, and 14 bases lay between the germline ends. CDR3 nucleotides: TGCGCCAGCAGCGTCTCAGGGGAGGGCTCCTACGAGCAGTACTTC. It yields the protein CASSVSGEGSYEQYF. Full variable domain (outside the CDR3, taken from reference TRBV5-1 and TRBJ2-7): KAGVTQTPRYLIKTRGQQVTLSCSPISGHRSVSWYQQTPGQGLQFLFEYFSETQRNKGNFPGRFSGRQFSNSRSEMNVSTLELGDSALYLCASSVSGEGSYEQYFGPGTRLTVT.